The 12 T cell receptor beta chains in this list originate from one sample, sequenced in a study of T cells in Graves' hyperthyroidism and ophthalmopathy. RNA transcripts were the template for amplifying TCR beta CDR3 regions. Initially, a first-round RT-PCR of the TCR CDR3 employed the HTBI primer set. TCRdb reanalysed the multiplex PCR reads using MiXCR and keeps one entry per CDR3 protein. The sample lists hundreds of thousands of distinct CDR3 sequences, under 25% seen once, with around 54% in the top ten. The source material was blood. All receptors come from a woman aged 70 to 79 with Graves' ophthalmopathy.

A remark on this clonotype: One junction end does not reproduce the germline sequence, and a read error may be involved. The chain recombines TRBV19 with TRBJ1-5; tentative D call: TRBD1 (6 bases). The germline V gene encodes CDR1 LNHDA and CDR2 SQIVND (reference sequence). There are 18 residues in the CDR3. The CDR3 nucleotides read TGTGCCAGTAGTCCGCGCCTCGCGATAACCGGGGGCAATCAGCCCCGGCATTTT. This encodes CASSPRLAITGGNQPRHF.

The CDR3 here is CASSLDLGRDTQYF. CDR3 nucleotide sequence: TGTGCCAGCAGCTTAGACCTGGGCAGGGATACGCAGTATTTT. This chain links TRBV7-9 with TRBJ2-3; unclear D gene. Germline V gene data show CDR1 as SEHNR and CDR2 as FQNEAQ (reference sequence). This CDR3 has 14 residues. V was cut by 1 base and J by 6 bases, with 11 bases left in between.

This clonotype was seen a handful of times. The rearrangement joins TRBV6-2 or TRBV6-3 to TRBJ2-7, with TRBD1 matching 10 bases. CDR1 MNHEY and CDR2 SVGEGT come from the germline V gene. Unmatched junction bases numbered 2, after V lost 0 bases and J lost 9 bases. This CDR3 is built from 13 residues. For the CDR3, the DNA is TGTGCCAGCAGTTACTCGAGGACAGGGGGGCAGTACTTC. This encodes CASSYSRTGGQYF.

The chain uses TRBV3-1 and TRBJ1-3, with 8 bases fitting TRBD1. After removal of 5 bases from V and 7 bases from J, the junction contained 7 bases not matched to a gene. The CDR3 consists of 14 residues. The germline V gene encodes CDR1 LGHDT and CDR2 YNNKEL (reference sequence). The CDR3 region is CASSRGQGLNTIYF. The CDR3 region has the DNA TGTGCCAGCAGCAGAGGACAGGGCCTGAACACCATATATTTT.

This clonotype was seen only a few times. The chain couples TRBV10-3 to TRBJ1-6; the match to TRBD1 covers 9 bases. From germline, CDR1 is ENHRY and CDR2 SYGVKD. The CDR3 has 12 residues. J was trimmed by 7 bases and V by 8 bases; bases with no gene match: 0. The CDR3 DNA reads TGTGCCATCGGGACAGGGAATTCACCCCTCCACTTT. This sequence encodes CAIGTGNSPLHF.

This clonotype showed up just once. The chain uses TRBV10-3 and TRBJ1-2; a possible D gene is TRBD1 (5 bases). Germline-derived CDR1 and CDR2 are ENHRY and SYGVKD. V lost 4 bases, J lost 4 bases, and 7 bases lay in between. The CDR3 is 12 residues long. CDR3 region: CAISVDSYGYTF. In DNA, the CDR3 is TGTGCCATCAGTGTCGACAGCTATGGCTACACCTTC.

The chain joins TRBV5-1 to TRBJ2-1; 9 bases line up with TRBD2. The CDR3 spans 15 residues. V dropped 4 bases and J dropped 4; count of bases not matched to a gene: 6. Germline CDR1 reads SGHRS; CDR2 reads YFSETQ. In nucleotides, the CDR3 is TGCGCCAGCAGCCCTAGCGGGAACGGGTACAATGAGCAGTTCTTC. Its translation: CASSPSGNGYNEQFF.

This clonotype was detected a few times. The chain has TRBV9 and TRBJ2-5; 14 nucleotides align to TRBD2. The junction had 6 bases not matched to a gene; V was cut back by 4 bases and J by 4 bases. Germline loops: CDR1 SGDLS, CDR2 YYNGEE. The CDR3 extends over 16 amino acids. The CDR3 region has the DNA TGTGCCAGCAGCCAACCCGGGACTAGCGGGAGAGAGACCCAGTACTTC. It codes for CASSQPGTSGRETQYF. Together with reference TRBV9 and TRBJ2-5, the CDR3 gives the full variable domain: DSGVTQTPKHLITATGQRVTLRCSPRSGDLSVYWYQQSLDQGLQFLIQYYNGEERAKGNILERFSAQQFPDLHSELNLSSLELGDSALYFCASSQPGTSGRETQYFGPGTRLLVL.

This chain joins TRBV5-4 and TRBJ2-1; 14 bases align to TRBD2. CDR3 length: 17 amino acids. The V gene end was trimmed by 5 bases and the J gene end by 5 bases; junction bases not matched to a gene: 9. Looked up from germline, CDR1 is SGHNT and CDR2 is YYREEE (reference sequence). The CDR3 protein is CASRLTSGRAWNNEQFF. The CDR3 nucleotides are TGTGCCAGCAGGTTGACTAGCGGGAGGGCCTGGAACAATGAGCAGTTCTTC.

This clonotype showed up just a few times. The chain links TRBV20-1 to TRBJ2-4; 11 bases line up with TRBD2. This CDR3 comprises 15 residues. The V segment lost 3 bases and the J segment 9 bases; nucleotides outside the gene matches: 10. CDR1 is DFQATT and CDR2 is SNEGSKA in the germline V gene (reference sequence). The CDR3 region has the DNA TGCAGTGCTAGTGATAGCGGGAGGGCCAGTAGCATTCAGTACTTC. Amino acid sequence: CSASDSGRASSIQYF.

The genes are TRBV6-5 and TRBJ2-7; no definite D call. The V gene's germline CDR1 is MNHEY and CDR2 SVGAGI. V shed 2 bases and J shed 6 bases, with 20 bases lying between them. The length of the CDR3 is 16 residues. CDR3 nucleotide sequence: TGTGCCAGCAGTTACCCCTCCCGTGGGTCATCGGGCGAGCAGTACTTC. Translated: CASSYPSRGSSGEQYF.

The table lists this clonotype with a few counts. The chain carries TRBV7-2 and TRBJ2-2; tentative D call: TRBD1 (5 bases). Per the germline V gene, CDR1 is SGHTA and CDR2 is FQGNSA. V was cut by 5 bases and J by 3 bases, with 13 bases left in between. CDR3 length: 15 residues. The CDR3 sequence is CASSDRGGDTGELFF. Written as DNA, the CDR3 is TGTGCCAGCAGCGATAGGGGCGGAGACACCGGGGAGCTGTTTTTT.